Shown below are 12 T cell receptor beta chains from a single sample sequenced in a study of blood T cell repertoires in COVID-19. The method was immunoSEQ multiplex PCR; TCRdb's version includes in-frame clones alone and lacks a portion of them. The data hold about 270,000 clones, with about 89% observed a single time. The sample taken for sequencing was peripheral blood. These receptors all stem from a man aged 35 to 55 who had recovered from COVID-19.

The genes are TRBV6-5 and TRBJ2-7; TRBD1 matches at 7 bases. Germline CDR1 reads MNHEY; CDR2 reads SVGAGI. The CDR3 is made up of 14 amino acids. Trimming took 3 bases from V and 1 from J; bases not matched to a gene: 3. The CDR3 region is CASSYNRGSYEQYF. As DNA, the CDR3 is TGTGCCAGCAGTTATAACAGGGGATCCTACGAGCAGTACTTC.

This chain uses TRBV2 with TRBJ2-6; 8 nucleotides agree with TRBD1. The CDR3 sequence is 17 residues long. Germline CDR1 SNHLY, CDR2 FYNNEI. Trimming removed 10 bases from V and 0 bases from J; junction bases left unmatched: 11. As DNA, the CDR3 is TGTGCCACCAAGGACAGGGAACTTTTCTCTGGGGCCAACGTCCTGACTTTC. Translation: CATKDRELFSGANVLTF.

The chain combines TRBV12-3 or TRBV12-4 with TRBJ2-7, with 8 bases fitting TRBD1. V shed 4 bases and J 6 bases; nucleotides not matched to a gene: 5. The CDR3 consists of 13 residues. Written as DNA, the CDR3 is TGTGCCAGCAGTTCCAGGACAGGGCGCGAGCAGTACTTC. Protein: CASSSRTGREQYF.

V usage is TRBV30 and J usage is TRBJ2-2; D perhaps matches TRBD1 (5 bases). The germline gives CDR1 GTSNPN, CDR2 SVGIG (reference sequence). The CDR3 covers 13 residues. The V gene lost 4 bases and the J gene lost 7 bases, with 13 bases spanning the gap. The CDR3 region is CAWNIGQGGELFF. The DNA for the CDR3 is TGTGCCTGGAATATTGGGCAGGGCGGGGAGCTGTTTTTT.

The chain joins TRBV7-9 to TRBJ1-1; possibly TRBD1 for D (6 bases). With 5 bases removed from V and 1 base from J, the gap between germline ends came to 17 bases. CDR1 is SEHNR, CDR2 FQNEAQ, per germline (reference sequence). CDR3 size: 16 residues. The CDR3 DNA is TGTGCCAGCAGCCCCCTTAGATCAGGGGAGAACACTGAAGCTTTCTTT. This encodes CASSPLRSGENTEAFF.

This clone was seen a single time. The gene calls are TRBV7-2 and TRBJ2-7; 9 nucleotides agree with TRBD2. The CDR3 is made up of 17 amino acids. Germline values: CDR1 SGHTA, CDR2 FQGNSA. The J segment lost 2 bases and the V segment lost 0 bases, leaving 8 bases of the junction unmatched. CDR3 sequence: CASSLALAAGGPYEQYF. The CDR3 DNA sequence: TGTGCCAGCAGCTTAGCATTGGCGGCGGGAGGGCCCTACGAGCAGTACTTC.

This chain joins TRBV15 and TRBJ1-2, with D possibly matching TRBD1 (6 bases). This CDR3 region has 15 residues. Germline CDR1 LNHNV, CDR2 YYDKDF (reference sequence). Between the trimmed V and J ends, which lost 2 bases and 5 bases, there was a span of 15 bases. CDR3 in DNA: TGTGCCACCAGCAGAACCGCGACAGGTATTTATGGCTACACCTTC. It yields the protein CATSRTATGIYGYTF.

The V call is TRBV6-6, the J call TRBJ2-1; TRBD2 agrees at 13 bases. The length of the CDR3 is 15 residues. Per germline, CDR1 MNHNY and CDR2 SVGAGI (reference sequence). Trimming took 6 bases from V and 6 from J; bases not matched to a gene: 5. The CDR3 region is CASRGGLAGFNEQFF. CDR3 in DNA: TGTGCCAGCAGGGGGGGACTAGCGGGGTTCAATGAGCAGTTCTTC.

The chain links TRBV7-9 to TRBJ2-5, with D perhaps TRBD2 (5 bases). The V end lost 5 bases, the J end lost 0 bases, and 13 bases lay between the germline ends. The CDR3 runs 15 residues. In germline, CDR1 is SEHNR, CDR2 FQNEAQ (reference sequence). CDR3 DNA: TGTGCCAGCAGCCCGTGGGGAGACTACCAAGAGACCCAGTACTTC. Translating it yields CASSPWGDYQETQYF. Based on the CDR3 plus reference TRBV7-9 and TRBJ2-5, the full variable domain is DTGVSQNPRHKITKRGQNVTFRCDPISEHNRLYWYRQTLGQGPEFLTYFQNEAQLEKSRLLSDRFSAERPKGSFSTLEIQRTEQGDSAMYLCASSPWGDYQETQYFGPGTRLLVL.

The chain combines TRBV11-3 with TRBJ2-3; perhaps TRBD2 as D (6 bases). The CDR3 extends over 15 amino acids. Trimming removed 9 bases at V and 0 bases at J, with 16 bases between. Germline V gives CDR1 SGHNT, CDR2 YENEEA. The CDR3 sequence is CARTSGVPSTDTQYF. CDR3 nucleotides: TGTGCCAGGACCTCGGGGGTTCCTAGCACAGATACGCAGTATTTT.

This chain uses TRBV27 with TRBJ1-6; 9 nucleotides align to TRBD1. This CDR3 is 17 amino acids long. V trimming: 5 bases; J trimming: 7 bases; junction bases outside the gene matches: 12. Germline V CDR1 and CDR2: MNHEY, SMNVEV (reference sequence). The DNA for the CDR3 is TGTGCCAGCAGTGCCGACAGGGGGGCCTTGCGGAATTCACCCCTCCACTTT. Residues: CASSADRGALRNSPLHF.

This chain connects TRBV2 to TRBJ1-4; weak D call: TRBD1 (6 bases). Germline CDR1 and CDR2: SNHLY and FYNNEI. The germline V and J ends were trimmed by 5 bases and 8 bases, with 15 bases remaining between them. This CDR3 has 14 amino acids. CDR3 in DNA: TGTGCCAGCAGTCGAGACAGGTTAGGCGAAAAACTGTTTTTT. Translation gives CASSRDRLGEKLFF.